The 9 T cell receptor beta chains in this list originate from one sample, sequenced in a study of PD-1 blockade in classical Hodgkin lymphoma. Indicated time point: cycle 4 day 1 (C4D1), after 5 to 7 weeks of nivolumab. Brentuximab vedotin exposure varied, and every patient relapsed after autologous stem cell transplantation. By magnetic negative selection, CD4+ T cells were purified from thawed PBMCs. The data were produced by immunoSEQ multiplex PCR, yet TCRdb's version contains in-frame clones alone and is incomplete. The table has some 26,000 clones, roughly 80% seen once. Specimen: CD4+ T cells from blood, collected before the fourth cycle of nivolumab. The receptors were sampled from a human donor with classical Hodgkin lymphoma.

The rearrangement links TRBV28 to TRBJ1-3, with D uncertain. This CDR3 spans 14 amino acids. V was shortened by 7 bases and J by 4 bases, with 14 bases between the two germline ends. Looked up from germline, CDR1 is MDHEN and CDR2 is SYDVKM. Here the CDR3 DNA reads TGTGCCAGCACCCTGGGGTGGTCAGGAAACACCATATATTTT. It encodes CASTLGWSGNTIYF.

The rearrangement joins TRBV19 to TRBJ1-6; D ambiguous. Germline V gene sequence: CDR1 LNHDA, CDR2 SQIVND (reference sequence). The CDR3 sequence is 12 residues long. V lost 6 bases, J lost 7 bases, and 7 bases lay in between. Here the CDR3 DNA reads TGTGCCAGTAGCGACTGGAATTCACCCCTCCACTTT. Residues: CASSDWNSPLHF. The whole variable domain, remainder taken from reference TRBV19 and TRBJ1-6, is DGGITQSPKYLFRKEGQNVTLSCEQNLNHDAMYWYRQDPGQGLRLIYYSQIVNDFQKGDIAEGYSVSREKKESFPLTVTSAQKNPTAFYLCASSDWNSPLHFGNGTRLTVT.

This chain uses TRBV7-2 with TRBJ2-7, with TRBD2 identical over 7 bases. Losses at the gene ends were 2 bases for V and 6 bases for J; bases not matched to a gene: 4. CDR1 and CDR2 (germline): SGHTA, FQGNSA. The CDR3 totals 13 residues. The CDR3 is CASSLIREGEQYF. CDR3 sequence (DNA): TGTGCCAGCAGCTTAATCAGGGAGGGCGAGCAGTACTTC.

The chain recombines TRBV7-2 with TRBJ2-1; 9 bases are shared with TRBD1. This CDR3 comprises 16 residues. The germline V gene encodes CDR1 SGHTA and CDR2 FQGNSA. Trimming took 5 bases from V and 4 from J; bases not matched to a gene: 9. In DNA, the CDR3 is TGTGCCAGCAGCCTCACCCGGGACAGGGCTTACAATGAGCAGTTCTTC. Encoded protein: CASSLTRDRAYNEQFF.

The chain couples TRBV18 to TRBJ2-1; TRBD2 is a possible D gene (7 bases). Germline lookup yields CDR1 KGHSH and CDR2 LQKENI. Trimming cost V 2 bases and J 0 bases, with 20 bases left between them. This CDR3 is 19 amino acids long. The DNA for the CDR3 is TGTGCCAGCTCACCATTTGAGGGCGGGGGCCTTAGCTCCTACAATGAGCAGTTCTTC. Translating gives CASSPFEGGGLSSYNEQFF.

The CDR3 is CASSLTSGSYNEQFF. The CDR3 DNA follows: TGTGCCAGCAGCTTGACTAGCGGGTCCTACAATGAGCAGTTCTTC. The genes are TRBV11-3 and TRBJ2-1; 10 positions agree with TRBD2. The V gene's germline CDR1 is SGHNT and CDR2 YENEEA. This CDR3 contains 15 residues. V was pared by 3 bases and J by 1 base, with 0 bases of the junction left unmatched.

This chain uses TRBV5-1 with TRBJ1-1; possible D gene TRBD1, 6 bases. Trimming left V 0 bases short and J 2 bases short, with 8 bases between. Germline assignment: CDR1 SGHRS and CDR2 YFSETQ. The CDR3 contains 14 residues. The CDR3 DNA reads TGCGCCAGCAGCTTGGGGGACACAAACACTGAAGCTTTCTTT. Protein: CASSLGDTNTEAFF.

The chain links TRBV9 to TRBJ2-3, with TRBD2 identical over 7 bases. The CDR3 runs 14 residues. J gave up 4 bases and V 0 bases, and 2 bases lay outside the gene matches. Germline V CDR1 and CDR2: SGDLS, YYNGEE. The CDR3: CASSVVGRADTQYF. DNA of the CDR3: TGTGCCAGCAGCGTAGTAGGGAGGGCAGATACGCAGTATTTT.

V gene TRBV28 combines with J gene TRBJ2-6; D call uncertain. The CDR3 is 16 residues long. Germline V lookup: CDR1 MDHEN, CDR2 SYDVKM. Deletions cut 5 bases from V and 0 bases from J, with 11 bases between. The CDR3: CASSPPIGSGANVLTF. CDR3 in DNA: TGTGCCAGCAGTCCCCCAATTGGCTCTGGGGCCAACGTCCTGACTTTC.